One T cell receptor beta chain is described in this entry. This CDR3 comprises 16 residues. The V gene end was trimmed by 2 bases and the J gene end by 4 bases; junction bases not matched to a gene: 3. In germline, CDR1 is MNHEY, CDR2 SVGAGI. The sample comes from a study of TIL therapy for anti-PD-1-resistant metastatic lung cancer. Across the study: Median patient age was 54, ranging about 38-80 years.

This was the immunoSEQ v3 assay. Produced via immunoSEQ multiplex PCR; TCRdb's table is partial and in-frame only. In the table there are about 32,000 clones, around three quarters of which are singletons. The time point denotes: pre-treatment sample, taken before nivolumab and TIL therapy. This chain connects TRBV6-5 to TRBJ2-3, with 13 bases fitting TRBD2. The receptor's source is a woman aged 25 to 80 with non-small cell lung cancer. Material: blood, obtained at baseline. Here the CDR3 reads CASSYLGLAGADTQYF. In DNA, the CDR3 is TGTGCCAGCAGTTACCTTGGACTAGCGGGAGCAGATACGCAGTATTTT.